The entry that follows covers one T cell receptor (beta chain) sequence. The antigen is unknown. The sort gate was single viable CD3+CD4+CD8-CD45RO+ cells for memory CD4+ T cells. Original handling: Out-of-frame sequences were removed, leaving 2 million to 2.5 million distinct TCRbeta sequences. Repertoires were generated with immunoSEQ multiplex PCR, while TCRdb's copy carries only in-frame clones and drops some. The V and J calls and clone size were taken over from that table, and D and trimming were inferred from the DNA. This table holds 50,000 or so clones, roughly four fifths found once. These data are taken from a study of memory CD4+ T cells and cytomegalovirus serostatus. Study-wide results and limits: Each of approximately 73 CMV-associated TCRbeta sequences occurred in one to five individuals. Suggested: most of the CMV-linked TCR signature lies in CD4+ memory cells.

The CDR3 loop spans 12 amino acids. Germline V gene lookup returns CDR1 SGHAT and CDR2 FQNNGV. V lost 5 bases and J lost 5, with 8 bases in between. The sequence was obtained from an adult in good health and CMV-seronegative. Input material: memory CD4+ T cells from blood. J is TRBJ2-3 and V is TRBV11-2, with D perhaps matching TRBD1 (5 bases). The CDR3 bases are TGTGCCAGCAGCCCGACAGAAGATACGCAGTATTTT. Translation gives CASSPTEDTQYF.